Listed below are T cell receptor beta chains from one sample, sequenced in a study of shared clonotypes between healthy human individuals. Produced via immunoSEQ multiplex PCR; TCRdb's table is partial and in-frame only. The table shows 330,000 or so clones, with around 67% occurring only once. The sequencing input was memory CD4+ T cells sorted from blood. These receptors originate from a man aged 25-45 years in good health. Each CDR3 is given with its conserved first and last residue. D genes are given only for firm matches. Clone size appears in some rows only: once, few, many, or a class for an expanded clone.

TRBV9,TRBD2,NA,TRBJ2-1,TGTGCCAGCAGCGTAACTAGCGGGACGCGGGAGCAGTTCTTC,CASSVTSGTREQFF
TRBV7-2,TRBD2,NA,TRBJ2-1,TGTGCCAGCAGTCTTCGGTTAGCGGGAGGGCCGAGTAATGAGCAGTTCTTC,CASSLRLAGGPSNEQFF
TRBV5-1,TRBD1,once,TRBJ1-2,TGCGCCAGCAGCGCGGGACAGGGGGAATCCGATGGCTACACCTTC,CASSAGQGESDGYTF
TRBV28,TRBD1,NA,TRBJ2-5,TGTGCCAGCAGTCTGAATCTCAGGGGGCTGGAGACCCAGTACTTC,CASSLNLRGLETQYF
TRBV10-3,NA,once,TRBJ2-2,TGTGCCATCAGTGACGCAGGGAAGGGCACCGGGGAGCTGTTTTTT,CAISDAGKGTGELFF
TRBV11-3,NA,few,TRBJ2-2,TGTGCCAGCAGCTTAAGGGGTTCCTCGACAAGCCCCGGGGAGCTGTTTTTT,CASSLRGSSTSPGELFF
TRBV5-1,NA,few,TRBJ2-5,TGCGCCAGCAGCTTGGCCGGGACCCATCGGGGAGAGACCCAGTACTTC,CASSLAGTHRGETQYF
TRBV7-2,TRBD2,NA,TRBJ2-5,TGTGCCAGCAGCCCCCGTACTAGCGGGAGGACAGAGACCCAGTACTTC,CASSPRTSGRTETQYF
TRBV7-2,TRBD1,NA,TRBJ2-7,TGTGCCAGCAGCTTCCCGACAGGGGGCGCCTCCTACGAGCAGTACTTC,CASSFPTGGASYEQYF
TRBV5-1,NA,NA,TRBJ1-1,TGCGCCAGCAGCTTGTCAGGGTCGGGCGGCACTGAAGCTTTCTTT,CASSLSGSGGTEAFF
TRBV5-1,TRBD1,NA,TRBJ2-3,TGCGCCAGCAGCCACGGGACAGGGTATGGGACAGATACGCAGTATTTT,CASSHGTGYGTDTQYF
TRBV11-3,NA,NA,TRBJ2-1,TGTGCCAGCAGCCCGTCGGACGGACAAGCTCGATACAATGAGCAGTTCTTC,CASSPSDGQARYNEQFF
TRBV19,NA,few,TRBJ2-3,TGTGCCAGTAGTTGGACGGAGGGGGCAGGAGATACGCAGTATTTT,CASSWTEGAGDTQYF
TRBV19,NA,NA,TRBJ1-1,TGTGCCAGTAGGGACAGAACACACTCTAACACTGAAGCTTTCTTT,CASRDRTHSNTEAFF
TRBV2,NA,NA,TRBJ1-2,TGTGCCAGCAGGGATGACGGTAACTATGGCTACACCTTC,CASRDDGNYGYTF
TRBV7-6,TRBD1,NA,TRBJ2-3,TGTGCCAGCAGCCCTCGACAGGGGACAGATACGCAGTATTTT,CASSPRQGTDTQYF
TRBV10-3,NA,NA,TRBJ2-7,TGTGCCATCAGGAAGACTGTGGGGGGATACGAGCAGTACTTC,CAIRKTVGGYEQYF
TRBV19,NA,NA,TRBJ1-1,TGTGCCAGTAGTATGAGGAGGACGAACACTGAAGCTTTCTTT,CASSMRRTNTEAFF
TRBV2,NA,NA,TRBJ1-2,TGTGCCAGCAGTGAGGCCCAGGGAGTAGACTATGGCTACACCTTC,CASSEAQGVDYGYTF
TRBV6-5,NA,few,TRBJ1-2,TGTGCCAGCAGTCAACAGGGTCTTAGCGCTGGCTACACCTTC,CASSQQGLSAGYTF
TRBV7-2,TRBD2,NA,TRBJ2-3,TGTGCCAGCAGCGATTCCTCTAGCGGACCCCCGTATTTT,CASSDSSSGPPYF
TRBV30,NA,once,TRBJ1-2,TGTGCCTGGAGAATTAGCCGGAGTGGGGGGGGTTATGGCTACACCTTC,CAWRISRSGGGYGYTF